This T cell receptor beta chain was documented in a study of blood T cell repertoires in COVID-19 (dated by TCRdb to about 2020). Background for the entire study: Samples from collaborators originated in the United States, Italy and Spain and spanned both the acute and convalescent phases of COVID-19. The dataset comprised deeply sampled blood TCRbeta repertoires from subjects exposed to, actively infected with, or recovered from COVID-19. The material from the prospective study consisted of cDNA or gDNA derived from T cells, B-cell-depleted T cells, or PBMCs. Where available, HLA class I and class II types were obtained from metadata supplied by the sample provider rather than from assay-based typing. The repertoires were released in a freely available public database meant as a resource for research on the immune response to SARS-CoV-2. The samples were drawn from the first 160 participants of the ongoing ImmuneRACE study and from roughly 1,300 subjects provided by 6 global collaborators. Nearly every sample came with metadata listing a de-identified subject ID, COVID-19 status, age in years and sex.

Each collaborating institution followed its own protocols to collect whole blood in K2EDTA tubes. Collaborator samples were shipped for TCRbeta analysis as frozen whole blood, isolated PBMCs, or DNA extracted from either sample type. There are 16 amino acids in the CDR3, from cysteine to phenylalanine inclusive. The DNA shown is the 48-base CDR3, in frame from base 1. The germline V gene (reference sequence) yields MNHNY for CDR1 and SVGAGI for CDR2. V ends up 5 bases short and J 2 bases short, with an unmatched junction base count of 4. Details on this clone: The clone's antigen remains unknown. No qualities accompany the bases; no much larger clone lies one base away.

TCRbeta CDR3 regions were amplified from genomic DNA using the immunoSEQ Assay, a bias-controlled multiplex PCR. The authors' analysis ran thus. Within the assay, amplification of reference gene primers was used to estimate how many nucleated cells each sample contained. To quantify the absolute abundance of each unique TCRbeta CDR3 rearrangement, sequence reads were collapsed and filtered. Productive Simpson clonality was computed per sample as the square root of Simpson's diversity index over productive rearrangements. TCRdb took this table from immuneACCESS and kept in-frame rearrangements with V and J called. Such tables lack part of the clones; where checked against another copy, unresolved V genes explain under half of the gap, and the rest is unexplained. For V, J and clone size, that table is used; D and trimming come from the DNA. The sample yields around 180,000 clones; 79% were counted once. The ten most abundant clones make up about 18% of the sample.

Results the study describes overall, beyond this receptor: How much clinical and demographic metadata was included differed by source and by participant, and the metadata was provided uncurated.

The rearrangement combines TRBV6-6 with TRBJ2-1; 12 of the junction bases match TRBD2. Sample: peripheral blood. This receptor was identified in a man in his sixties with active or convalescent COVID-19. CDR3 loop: CASSRLAGVPYNEQFF. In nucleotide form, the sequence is TGTGCCAGCAGTCGACTAGCGGGAGTCCCCTACAATGAGCAGTTCTTC.